This TCR beta chain was identified in a study of shared clonotypes between healthy human individuals. Study conclusions and caveats: Memory subsets generally showed smaller estimated richness than naive subsets did.

Points on this clone: Its antigen is undetermined.

Assay: immunoSEQ multiplex PCR; the TCRdb copy retains only in-frame clones and omits some. The sample lists roughly 2,500,000 clones; roughly 93% were seen once. In germline, CDR1 is SGHVS, CDR2 FNYEAQ. The CDR3 totals 14 residues. The V end lost 3 bases, the J end lost 4 bases, and 12 bases lay between the germline ends. Healthy HIV-negative adults without recent acute infections or vaccinations served as donors. CD4+ cells underwent separation, giving CD45RA+ naive and CD45RA-negative memory subsets. V and J are TRBV7-6 and TRBJ2-5, with a tentative D call TRBD1 (6 bases). Sequencing was performed on naive CD4+ T cells from PBMCs. Subset defined: CD45RA+ positively selected. This TCR was recovered from a man between 18 and 29 years old in good health. Some clones in this sample may be carry-over from other donors' samples. DNA of the CDR3: TGTGCCAGCAGCTTTCCAGGGGTATCAGAGACCCAGTACTTC. Translation gives CASSFPGVSETQYF.